This TCR beta chain is from a study of T cells after yellow fever vaccination. General study findings and limits: Primary-vaccination clones mostly resurfaced post-booster (just under 98% CD4, more than 85% CD8). Only a small proportion of the clonotypes turned up in both the CD4 and the CD8 compartments, likely arising from convergent recombination.

The 5'RACE template-switching step produced TCR cDNA and added a universal primer site and UMIs. Using its own MiXCR run on the 5' RACE reads, TCRdb lists one record per CDR3 protein. Seen here are approximately 160,000 distinct CDR3 sequences, around 9.7% observed once, and the top ten hold roughly a third. Germline loops: CDR1 SGHTA, CDR2 FQGTGA. V dropped 5 bases and J dropped 9 bases, with 16 bases sitting between them. The CDR3 spans 13 residues. In regard to this clonotype: What it binds is unknown.

The material was CD8+ T cells sorted from PBMCs, obtained 45 days after the yellow fever booster vaccination. The gene calls are TRBV7-3 and TRBJ2-5; D is undetermined. This sequence originates from a man aged 18 to 29 who received the YFV17D yellow fever vaccine. The CDR3 DNA reads as TGTGCCAGCAGCCTAAACCCTAAGTGGGCCCAGTACTTC. Protein product: CASSLNPKWAQYF.